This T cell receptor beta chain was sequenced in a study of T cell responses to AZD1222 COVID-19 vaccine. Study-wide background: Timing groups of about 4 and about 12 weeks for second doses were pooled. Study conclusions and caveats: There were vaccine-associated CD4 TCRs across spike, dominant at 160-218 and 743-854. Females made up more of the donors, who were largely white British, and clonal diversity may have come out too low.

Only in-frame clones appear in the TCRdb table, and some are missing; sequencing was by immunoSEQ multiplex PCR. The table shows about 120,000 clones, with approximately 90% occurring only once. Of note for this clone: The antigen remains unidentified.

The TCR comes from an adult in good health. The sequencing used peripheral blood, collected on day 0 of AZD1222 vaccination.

The CDR3 sequence is CAISDGNYNSPLHF. In nucleotides, the CDR3 is TGTGCCATCTCGGACGGGAATTATAATTCACCCCTCCACTTT. This chain connects TRBV5-4 to TRBJ1-6; no firm D call. Trimming removed 9 bases from V and 4 bases from J, with 14 bases in between. CDR1 and CDR2 (germline): SGHNT, YYREEE (reference sequence). CDR3 size: 14 residues.